The T cell receptor beta chain described here comes from a study of blood T cell repertoires in COVID-19. Looking at the study overall: The United States, Italy and Spain provided the acute and convalescent COVID-19 samples. PBMCs, B-cell-depleted T cells, or T cells provided the cDNA or gDNA that made up the material.

In the original processing: Using reference gene primer amplification, nucleated cell counts were estimated. This table comes from immunoSEQ multiplex PCR, and its TCRdb copy is limited to in-frame clones, with some not included. The V and J calls and clone size are taken from that table; D and trimming were inferred from the DNA. Of approximately 97,000 clones listed, 75% to 95% were seen once; the top ten hold 1.7%. In germline, CDR1 is MNHNY, CDR2 SVGAGI (reference sequence). Trimming removed 5 bases from V and 1 base from J; junction bases left unmatched: 4. This CDR3 spans 15 amino acids. The V and J genes are TRBV6-6 and TRBJ2-5, with 10 bases that match TRBD2. Sequencing was performed on peripheral blood. The receptor was derived from a man aged 55 to 69 with acute or convalescent COVID-19. For the CDR3, the DNA is TGTGCCAGCAGTGCGACTAGCGGGTTCCAAGAGACCCAGTACTTC. Translating gives CASSATSGFQETQYF.